This T cell receptor (beta chain) emerged from a study of T cell changes during pregnancy in multiple sclerosis. Libraries were prepared by immunoSEQ multiplex PCR; TCRdb keeps only in-frame clonotypes and omits some of them. In the table there are approximately 29,000 clones, 85% to 90% of which are singletons. Germline CDR1 and CDR2: KGHSH and LQKENI. CDR3 length: 16 amino acids. The V gene end was trimmed by 4 bases and the J gene end by 6 bases; junction bases not matched to a gene: 9. Sequenced material: CD4+ T cells from peripheral blood mononuclear cells, taken in the second trimester of pregnancy. The gene calls are TRBV18 and TRBJ2-3; 11 positions match TRBD1. The clonotype originates from a female donor with multiple sclerosis, enrolled in a pregnancy study. CDR3 sequence (DNA): TGTGCCAGCTCACAGGGGACAGGGGGTAATGCGGATACGCAGTATTTT. Translation: CASSQGTGGNADTQYF.